A selection of T cell receptor beta chains follows, all from one sample in a study of control samples from healthy donors and cancer patients. Generated by immunoSEQ multiplex PCR, the TCRdb table keeps only in-frame clones and is missing some. Of 60,000 to 75,000 clones in the sample, roughly 87% were seen once. Sequences were obtained from PBMCs. The receptors stem from a man between 60 and 70 years old with colorectal cancer. The CDR3 runs from the conserved cysteine through the conserved F or W. Each record gives: CDR3 DNA, CDR3 protein, clone size, D gene, V gene, J gene. A D gene is named only where the DNA matches it firmly. Clone size is stated in some rows and not others, as once, few, many or a class when expanded.

CDR3nt: TGTGCCAGCAGCCGGAAGGGACAGGCTACTGAAGCTTTCTTT; CDR3aa: CASSRKGQATEAFF; abundance: few; d_gene: TRBD1; v_gene: TRBV7-9; j_gene: TRBJ1-1
CDR3nt: TGTGCCAGCAGTTTGGGCGAGAGCCTCGAGCAGTACTTC; CDR3aa: CASSLGESLEQYF; abundance: -; d_gene: -; v_gene: TRBV12-3/TRBV12-4; j_gene: TRBJ2-7
CDR3nt: TGCGCCAGCAGCCAAGGAAATTACAATGAGCAGTTCTTC; CDR3aa: CASSQGNYNEQFF; abundance: -; d_gene: -; v_gene: TRBV4-1; j_gene: TRBJ2-1
CDR3nt: TGTGCCAGCAGCTCCCGGCCTAGTCATAATTCACCCCTCCACTTT; CDR3aa: CASSSRPSHNSPLHF; abundance: -; d_gene: -; v_gene: TRBV7-2; j_gene: TRBJ1-6
CDR3nt: TGTGCCTGGAGCCCAAACCGCGGGACGCAGTATTTT; CDR3aa: CAWSPNRGTQYF; abundance: -; d_gene: -; v_gene: TRBV30; j_gene: TRBJ2-3
CDR3nt: TGTGCCAGCAGCCAATATGGCGGGACAGGGGAAAACACCATATATTTT; CDR3aa: CASSQYGGTGENTIYF; abundance: -; d_gene: TRBD1; v_gene: TRBV3-1/TRBV3-2; j_gene: TRBJ1-3
CDR3nt: TGCGCCAGCAGTCATTTTTCCTTAGCGGAGACCCAGTACTTC; CDR3aa: CASSHFSLAETQYF; abundance: -; d_gene: -; v_gene: TRBV23-1; j_gene: TRBJ2-5
CDR3nt: TGTGCCAGCAGTTTAAGGACACCGAACACTGAAGCTTTCTTT; CDR3aa: CASSLRTPNTEAFF; abundance: -; d_gene: -; v_gene: TRBV27; j_gene: TRBJ1-1
CDR3nt: TGTGCCAGCAGCCTCTCCACGGGGAGGCAGTATTTT; CDR3aa: CASSLSTGRQYF; abundance: -; d_gene: -; v_gene: TRBV4-2; j_gene: TRBJ2-3
CDR3nt: TGCGCCAGCAGCCCGGGACTAGCGCCCACAGATACGCAGTATTTT; CDR3aa: CASSPGLAPTDTQYF; abundance: -; d_gene: TRBD2; v_gene: TRBV5-1; j_gene: TRBJ2-3
CDR3nt: TGTGCCAGCAGCCCCGAGCAGGGTCGGAGTGGCTACACCTTC; CDR3aa: CASSPEQGRSGYTF; abundance: -; d_gene: -; v_gene: TRBV3-1/TRBV3-2; j_gene: TRBJ1-2
CDR3nt: TGCGCCAGCAGCTTGGCACAGCTCACCGGGGAGCTGTTTTTT; CDR3aa: CASSLAQLTGELFF; abundance: -; d_gene: -; v_gene: TRBV5-1; j_gene: TRBJ2-2
CDR3nt: TGTGCCAGCTCACGACGCCCGGGACAGGGTAATCAGCCCCAGCATTTT; CDR3aa: CASSRRPGQGNQPQHF; abundance: -; d_gene: TRBD1; v_gene: TRBV18; j_gene: TRBJ1-5
CDR3nt: TGTGCCAGCTCACGGGGACAGGTGGACACCTTC; CDR3aa: CASSRGQVDTF; abundance: -; d_gene: TRBD1; v_gene: TRBV18; j_gene: TRBJ1-2
CDR3nt: TGTGCCAGCAGTCTAGCGGGGGCGACCGTCTACGAGCAGTACTTC; CDR3aa: CASSLAGATVYEQYF; abundance: -; d_gene: TRBD2; v_gene: TRBV5-5; j_gene: TRBJ2-7
CDR3nt: TGTGCCAGCAGTAAGGGAGCGGGGGAGCTGAACACTGAAGCTTTCTTT; CDR3aa: CASSKGAGELNTEAFF; abundance: -; d_gene: -; v_gene: TRBV11-3; j_gene: TRBJ1-1
CDR3nt: TGTGCCAGCAGAGAATACAACCGGGTTGTCGACTATGGCTACACCTTC; CDR3aa: CASREYNRVVDYGYTF; abundance: -; d_gene: -; v_gene: TRBV2; j_gene: TRBJ1-2
CDR3nt: TGTGCCAGCAGCCCTGTGGGGGCGACCCAGTACTTC; CDR3aa: CASSPVGATQYF; abundance: -; d_gene: -; v_gene: TRBV27; j_gene: TRBJ2-5
CDR3nt: TGTGCCAGCAGTGCCCCGGCGGGGGCGGCCAATCAGCCCCAGCATTTT; CDR3aa: CASSAPAGAANQPQHF; abundance: -; d_gene: -; v_gene: TRBV2; j_gene: TRBJ1-5
CDR3nt: TGTGCCAGCAGTGACGTACGACAGGGGGCAACTGAAGCTTTCTTT; CDR3aa: CASSDVRQGATEAFF; abundance: -; d_gene: TRBD1; v_gene: TRBV6-4; j_gene: TRBJ1-1
CDR3nt: TGTGCCAGCAGTTACTCGGAGGGGGAAAGAGCTTTCTTT; CDR3aa: CASSYSEGERAFF; abundance: -; d_gene: -; v_gene: TRBV6-2/TRBV6-3; j_gene: TRBJ1-1
CDR3nt: TGTGCCAGAAGCGCTAATGGACTAGCGGGGGGGCCGGTGGAGACCCAGTACTTC; CDR3aa: CARSANGLAGGPVETQYF; abundance: -; d_gene: TRBD2; v_gene: TRBV5-3; j_gene: TRBJ2-5